These 27 T cell receptor beta chains were all obtained from the same sample, sequenced in a study of CXCR3-negative and CXCR3-positive naive CD8 T cells. What these receptors recognize is not known. UMI-labeled 5' RACE yielded the TRB cDNA libraries. TCRdb re-called the 5' RACE reads and catalogs CDR3 proteins one per entry, DNA excluded. The sample shows fewer than 8,000 distinct CDR3 sequences, and roughly 2% sits with its ten largest clones. Study-wide points: CXCR3-negative naive cells had less hydrophobic TRB CDR3s than did CXCR3-positive naive cells.

Sequenced: naive CXCR3+ CD8+ T cells from blood. Described subset: CD45RO-CCR7+CD27+CD95- naive CD8+ T cells expressing CXCR3 (TNR3+). The receptors originated from a human donor in good health. Some clones in this sample may be carry-over from other donors' samples.

Measured by frequency, this clonotype is medium-sized. The genes are TRBV10-2 and TRBJ2-7. The length of the CDR3 is 12 residues. CDR1 is WSHSY and CDR2 is SAAADI in the germline V gene. CDR3 sequence reads: CASSPTIYEQYF.

The V and J genes are TRBV13 and TRBJ1-1. Germline V gene sequence: CDR1 PRHDT, CDR2 FYEKMQ (reference sequence). The CDR3 extends over 15 amino acids. Here the CDR3 reads CASSLGAFGYPEAFF.

This chain connects TRBV29-1 to TRBJ2-1; TCRdb indicates TRBD2, and absent DNA this call remains unverified. The germline CDR1 and CDR2 sequences are SQVTM and ANQGSEA. The CDR3 consists of 13 residues. The CDR3 reads CSVLAGGHNEQFF.

The chain couples TRBV10-3 to TRBJ2-1. Germline CDR1 reads ENHRY; CDR2 reads SYGVKD. There are 15 residues in the CDR3. The CDR3 spells CAISGVDLAYNEQFF.

In terms of frequency, this clonotype is medium-sized. The chain has TRBV7-6 and TRBJ2-2; as DNA is missing, the TRBD2 call by TCRdb cannot be tested. The germline V gene encodes CDR1 SGHVS and CDR2 FNYEAQ. The CDR3 has 18 residues. CDR3 residues: CASSLALIAGGRAGELFF.

The chain combines TRBV28 with TRBJ2-1; TCRdb reports TRBD2, a call that lacks DNA to check it against. Germline V gene lookup returns CDR1 MDHEN and CDR2 SYDVKM. This CDR3 is built from 18 residues. CDR3 sequence reads: CASSLVLAGGPSYNEQFF.

This clonotype ranks as medium-sized (0.01 to 0.1%) in terms of frequency. The chain is built from TRBV13 and TRBJ2-5. The CDR3 runs 13 residues. Germline V gene sequence: CDR1 PRHDT, CDR2 FYEKMQ (reference sequence). The CDR3: CASSQGLAETQYF.

The rearrangement links TRBV25-1 to TRBJ2-7. CDR1 is MGHDK and CDR2 is SYGVNS in the germline V gene. The CDR3 is made up of 12 amino acids. The CDR3 loop is CASSEFNYEQYF.

V usage is TRBV3-1 and J usage is TRBJ2-1; there is no DNA to check the TCRdb D call of TRBD2. CDR1 is LGHDT and CDR2 is YNNKEL in the germline V gene (reference sequence). The CDR3 spans 11 residues. The CDR3: CASSQGLKQFF.

Its frequency marks this clonotype as medium-sized. This chain links TRBV29-1 with TRBJ1-2; the D call from TCRdb, TRBD1, cannot be confirmed without DNA. This CDR3 is built from 15 residues. Germline V lookup: CDR1 SQVTM, CDR2 ANQGSEA. The CDR3 here is CSVEDWSRVRYGYTF.

The V gene is TRBV10-3, the J gene TRBJ2-7. This CDR3 region has 15 residues. Germline CDR1 reads ENHRY; CDR2 reads SYGVKD. CDR3 in amino acids: CAISGGMESNYEQYF.

The rearrangement uses TRBV29-1 and TRBJ2-1; TCRdb's D call, TRBD2, is unchecked because there is no DNA. The length of the CDR3 is 13 residues. The germline CDR1 and CDR2 sequences are SQVTM and ANQGSEA. The CDR3 loop reads CSVQLATYNEQFF.

J is TRBJ2-3 and V is TRBV29-1. Germline V gene sequence: CDR1 SQVTM, CDR2 ANQGSEA. The CDR3 is made up of 11 amino acids. CDR3 residues: CSALESDTQYF.

The V gene is TRBV29-1, the J gene TRBJ2-7. Per the germline V gene, CDR1 is SQVTM and CDR2 is ANQGSEA. The CDR3 length is 15 residues. The CDR3 loop reads CSVVPPDSHSYEQYF.

The rearrangement links TRBV29-1 to TRBJ1-5. The CDR3 spans 12 residues. CDR1 is SQVTM, CDR2 ANQGSEA, per germline. The CDR3 loop reads CSVEDSNQPQHF.

V is TRBV11-1 and J is TRBJ2-1. Germline CDR1 is SGHAT and CDR2 is FQDESV (reference sequence). This CDR3 has 15 residues. The CDR3 reads CASSLWRESYNEQFF.

By frequency, this clonotype is medium-sized. This sequence joins TRBV12-3 or TRBV12-4 and TRBJ2-5; the TCRdb call, TRBD1, lacks DNA for checking. The CDR3 contains 15 residues. The CDR3 sequence: CASSSGQGLQETQYF.

CDR3 sequence reads: CASSPPGGRVDEQFF. The chain combines TRBV28 with TRBJ2-1; lacking DNA, the TRBD2 call made by TCRdb goes unchecked. Germline assignment: CDR1 MDHEN and CDR2 SYDVKM. This CDR3 is 15 amino acids long.

The rearrangement uses TRBV29-1 and TRBJ2-1; the D call of TRBD1 rests on TCRdb alone, since no DNA is present to check it. Germline loops: CDR1 SQVTM, CDR2 ANQGSEA. This CDR3 is 13 amino acids long. The CDR3 is CSVGDRGREEQFF.

This rearrangement joins TRBV12-5 to TRBJ2-1. The CDR3 is 12 residues long. Germline V gene data show CDR1 as LGHNT and CDR2 as FRNRAP. The CDR3: CASGLASNEQFF.

This clonotype is called medium-sized based on its frequency. The chain's CDR3 is CASSLAGEGEETQYF. This chain connects TRBV13 to TRBJ2-5; TCRdb proposes TRBD1, but this gene call is untestable without DNA. Germline V gene data show CDR1 as PRHDT and CDR2 as FYEKMQ (reference sequence). The CDR3 has 15 amino acids.

The chain has TRBV5-1 and TRBJ1-1. The germline V gene has CDR1 SGHRS and CDR2 YFSETQ. The CDR3 runs to 14 residues. This chain's CDR3 is CASSLFIGNTEAFF.

According to its frequency, this clonotype is medium-sized (0.01 to 0.1%). The rearrangement joins TRBV5-1 to TRBJ2-7; TCRdb reports TRBD2, a call that lacks DNA to check it against. This CDR3 contains 15 residues. Germline CDR1 is SGHRS and CDR2 is YFSETQ. CDR3 in amino acids: CASSLEDTGSYEQYF.

This clonotype is deemed medium-sized (0.01 to 0.1%) by its frequency. The V and J genes are TRBV29-1 and TRBJ2-1; the D gene TCRdb calls, TRBD2, cannot be checked with no DNA. This CDR3 is built from 15 residues. Germline values: CDR1 SQVTM, CDR2 ANQGSEA. CDR3 amino acids: CSVPLREGVYNEQFF.

This clonotype counts as medium-sized by frequency. The chain uses TRBV20-1 and TRBJ2-5; TCRdb reports TRBD1, a call that lacks DNA to check it against. Germline CDR1 is DFQATT and CDR2 is SNEGSKA (reference sequence). The CDR3 contains 11 residues. This CDR3 reads CSARDHFREYF.

This clonotype is classed as medium-sized by frequency. V usage is TRBV29-1 and J usage is TRBJ1-1. Germline V lookup: CDR1 SQVTM, CDR2 ANQGSEA. This CDR3 region has 14 residues. The CDR3 sequence: CSVFGDGMNTEAFF.

By frequency, this clonotype registers medium-sized (0.01 to 0.1%). The rearrangement joins TRBV29-1 to TRBJ2-7; TCRdb returns TRBD1, unconfirmable since there is no DNA. This CDR3 is 13 amino acids long. Germline CDR1 SQVTM, CDR2 ANQGSEA. CDR3 sequence reads: CSVEQGDSYAQYF.